Here is one T cell receptor (beta chain) with its context. This specimen belongs to a study of blood T cell repertoires in COVID-19. Study summary: From the United States, Italy and Spain came samples of acute and convalescent COVID-19. From T cells, B-cell-depleted T cells, or PBMCs came the material, which was cDNA or gDNA.

In germline, CDR1 is SNHLY, CDR2 FYNNEI. Trimming shortened V by 1 base and J by 6 bases, and 10 bases separated the two germline ends. This CDR3 has 14 amino acids. In the authors' methods: The authors estimated nucleated cell counts from reference gene primer amplification. Clones were sequenced by immunoSEQ multiplex PCR, and TCRdb holds only the in-frame ones, with some missing. For V, J and clone size, that table is used; D and trimming come from the DNA. The sample yields approximately 100,000 clones, about 75% seen once. The J gene is TRBJ2-1, the V gene TRBV2; a weak D match, TRBD2 (5 bases). This receptor was obtained from a man older than 75 with acute or convalescent COVID-19. Sequenced sample: peripheral blood. The DNA of the CDR3 is TGTGCCAGCAGTGAAGAACTAGTGACCAATGAGCAGTTCTTC. It yields the protein CASSEELVTNEQFF.